A single sample is the source of the 12 T cell receptor beta chains below, sequenced in a study of T-cell memory formation after mild COVID-19. TCRdb recomputed calls from the 5' RACE reads with MiXCR, one row per CDR3 protein. The table shows a few hundred thousand distinct CDR3 sequences, with around 27% occurring only once. The sample taken for sequencing was PBMCs or a T cell subset sorted from them (not recorded which). The receptors stem from an adult woman who had mild COVID-19 (a few samples of this study predate the infection). Cell type and time point are not known.

This clonotype was counted a few times. J is TRBJ2-1 and V is TRBV6-2 or TRBV6-3; 7 positions agree with TRBD2. The CDR3 is made up of 20 amino acids. After removal of 0 bases from V and 2 bases from J, the junction contained 16 bases not matched to a gene. CDR1 MNHEY and CDR2 SVGEGT come from the germline V gene. The CDR3 sequence: CASSYSKYGGGGVTYNEQFF. CDR3 sequence (DNA): TGTGCCAGCAGTTACTCGAAATATGGCGGTGGGGGGGTTACCTACAATGAGCAGTTCTTC.

The chain has TRBV13 and TRBJ2-5; D possibly corresponds to TRBD2 (5 bases). Germline loops: CDR1 PRHDT, CDR2 FYEKMQ (reference sequence). V gave up 7 bases and J gave up 5 bases, with 11 bases separating them. The CDR3 covers 12 residues. The CDR3 nucleotides are TGTGCCAGCAACTTTGGCGGGGAGACCCAGTACTTC. This codes for CASNFGGETQYF.

This clonotype was recorded a few times. DNA of the CDR3: TGTGCCAGCAGCCAGACGGACAGTTATGGCTACACCTTC. This sequence encodes CASSQTDSYGYTF. The chain couples TRBV4-2 to TRBJ1-2, with D possibly being TRBD1 (6 bases). CDR1 LGHNA and CDR2 YNFKEQ come from the germline V gene. V shed 3 bases and J shed 5 bases, with 10 bases lying between them. The length of the CDR3 is 13 residues.

The chain links TRBV24-1 to TRBJ2-1; TRBD1 aligns across 12 bases. The V and J ends lost 3 bases and 1 base, in that order; junction bases with no gene match: 6. Germline-derived CDR1 and CDR2 are KGHDR and SFDVKD. The CDR3 length is 18 residues. The CDR3 spells CATSDPGQGAVSYNEQFF. Written as DNA, the CDR3 is TGTGCCACCAGTGATCCGGGACAGGGGGCGGTGTCCTACAATGAGCAGTTCTTC.

The chain joins TRBV5-1 to TRBJ2-7; D unclear. The CDR3 is 16 amino acids. Per germline, CDR1 SGHRS and CDR2 YFSETQ. Trimming removed 4 bases from V and 0 bases from J, with 17 bases in between. The chain's CDR3 is CASSPRTGSFSYEQYF. The CDR3 DNA sequence: TGCGCCAGCAGCCCCAGGACGGGTTCCTTCTCCTACGAGCAGTACTTC.

V usage is TRBV24-1 and J usage is TRBJ1-1; maybe TRBD1 (6 bases). This CDR3 contains 14 residues. V lost 3 bases, J lost 6 bases, and 13 bases lay in between. CDR1 KGHDR and CDR2 SFDVKD come from the germline V gene. DNA for the CDR3: TGTGCCACCAGTGATACAGGGAGTGGTCCTGAAGCTTTCTTT. Translating it yields CATSDTGSGPEAFF.

The table lists this clonotype with a few counts. The gene calls are TRBV5-1 and TRBJ2-7; 8 bases map to TRBD2. The V gene's germline CDR1 is SGHRS and CDR2 YFSETQ. This CDR3 has 14 residues. V trimming: 4 bases; J trimming: 3 bases; junction bases outside the gene matches: 6. CDR3 protein: CASSGLAGNYEQYF. In DNA, the CDR3 is TGCGCCAGCAGCGGGCTAGCGGGTAACTACGAGCAGTACTTC.

The chain has TRBV14 and TRBJ1-1; D ambiguous. The germline CDR1 and CDR2 sequences are SGHDN and FVKESK. V shed 0 bases and J shed 5 bases, with 4 bases lying between them. This CDR3 is built from 12 residues. The chain's CDR3 is CASSQDMTEAFF. In nucleotides, the CDR3 is TGTGCCAGCAGCCAAGATATGACTGAAGCTTTCTTT.

This clonotype was counted a few times. The chain joins TRBV5-1 to TRBJ2-2; unclear D gene. The CDR3 sequence is 15 residues long. Germline-derived CDR1 and CDR2 are SGHRS and YFSETQ. The V end lost 3 bases, the J end lost 0 bases, and 9 bases lay between the germline ends. The DNA for the CDR3 is TGCGCCAGCAGCTCCGGGCAGGCGAACACCGGGGAGCTGTTTTTT. Residues: CASSSGQANTGELFF.

This clonotype was seen a handful of times. The rearrangement links TRBV6-5 to TRBJ2-1, with D tentatively TRBD2 (6 bases). This CDR3 region has 15 residues. CDR1 and CDR2 from the germline V gene are MNHEY and SVGAGI. V gave up 6 bases and J gave up 0 bases, with 12 bases separating them. The CDR3 DNA reads as TGTGCCAGCAGCCTGGGGGACTTCTCCTACAATGAGCAGTTCTTC. Translated: CASSLGDFSYNEQFF.

This chain links TRBV6-6 with TRBJ1-3, with 8 nucleotides matching TRBD1. From germline, CDR1 is MNHNY and CDR2 SVGAGI (reference sequence). V lost 0 bases and J lost 2; bases outside the gene matches: 0. The CDR3 is 15 residues long. CDR3 residues: CASSYSDRAGNTIYF. CDR3 nucleotides: TGTGCCAGCAGTTACTCGGACAGGGCTGGAAACACCATATATTTT.

There are a few counts of this clonotype. J is TRBJ1-1 and V is TRBV6-5; no clear D gene. The CDR3 loop spans 14 amino acids. Germline CDR1 MNHEY, CDR2 SVGAGI. V was trimmed by 0 bases and J by 1 base, leaving 6 bases between them. For the CDR3, the DNA is TGTGCCAGCAGTTACTCGAGAGAGAACACTGAAGCTTTCTTT. This gives the protein CASSYSRENTEAFF.